This T cell receptor beta chain was identified in a study of beta chain features in type 1 diabetes. Regarding the study as a whole: Type 1 diabetes patients had VDJ junctions that carried fewer insertions and more deletions.

Germline loops: CDR1 MGHRA, CDR2 YSYEKL. With 1 base clipped from V and 4 bases from J, the junction kept 8 bases outside the gene matches. CDR3 length equals 17 residues. The investigators reverse transcribed all of the isolated RNA, so they sequenced expressed TCRB transcripts. The assay was immunoSEQ multiplex PCR, and TCRdb's table has in-frame clones only and misses some. Of 970,000 or so clones in the sample, 15% to 20% were seen once. There are a few counts of this clone. Its antigen is not known. The chain employs TRBV4-1 and TRBJ2-3; TRBD2 matches at 10 bases. The receptor comes from a woman younger than 35 in good health. The sample comprised naive CD4+ T cells from blood. The CDR3: CASSQVSGLAKADTQYF. CDR3 nucleotides: TGCGCCAGCAGCCAAGTTTCGGGACTAGCGAAGGCAGATACGCAGTATTTT.